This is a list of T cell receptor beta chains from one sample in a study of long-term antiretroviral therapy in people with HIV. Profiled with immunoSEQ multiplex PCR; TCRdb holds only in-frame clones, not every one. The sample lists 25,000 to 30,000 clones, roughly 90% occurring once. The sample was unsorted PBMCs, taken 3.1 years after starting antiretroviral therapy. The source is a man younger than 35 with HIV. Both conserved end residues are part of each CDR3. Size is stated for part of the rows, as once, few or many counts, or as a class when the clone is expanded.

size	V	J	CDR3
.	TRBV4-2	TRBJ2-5	CASSRTGETQYF
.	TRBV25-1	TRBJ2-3	CASSEFGRADTQYF
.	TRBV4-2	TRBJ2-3	CASSQERGAGIDTQYF
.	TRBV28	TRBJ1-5	CASSFDPFEMFDQPQHF
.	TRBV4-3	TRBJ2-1	CASSQGAKGLAPSNEQFF
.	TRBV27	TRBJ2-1	CASRVGSEQFF
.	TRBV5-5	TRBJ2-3	CASSLWGPTDTQYF
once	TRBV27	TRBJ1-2	CASSLTGSYGYTF
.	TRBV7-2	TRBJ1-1	CASSLQSGLSTEAFF
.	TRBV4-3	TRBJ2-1	CASSQGLYNEQFF
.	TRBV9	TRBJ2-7	CASSVEIRGEQYF
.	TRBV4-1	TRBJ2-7	CASSQEEGSAYEQYF
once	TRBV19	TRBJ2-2	CASSITGGRGTGELFF
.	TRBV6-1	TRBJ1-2	CASSLRGINYGYTF
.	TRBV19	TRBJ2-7	CATEGTTSYEQYF
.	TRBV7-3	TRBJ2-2	CASSKGQNTGELFF
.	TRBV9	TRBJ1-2	CASSVGVDIDYGYTF
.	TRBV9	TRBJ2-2	CASSTPTGDTDTGELFF
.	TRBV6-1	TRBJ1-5	CASSDRYNQPQHF
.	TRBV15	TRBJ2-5	CATSRDQRETQYF
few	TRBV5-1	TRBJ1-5	CASSLTGDGQPQHF
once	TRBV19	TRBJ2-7	CASSIGGTALDEQYF
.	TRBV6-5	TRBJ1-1	CASSLGLHSSEAFF
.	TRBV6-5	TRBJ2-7	CASSYGVSYEQYF
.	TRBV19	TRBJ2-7	CASSKERGGLINEQYF
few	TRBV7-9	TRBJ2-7	CASSFGSSYEQYF
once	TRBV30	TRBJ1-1	CAWSLRPTEAFF
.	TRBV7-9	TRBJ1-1	CASSAMPTVNTEAFF
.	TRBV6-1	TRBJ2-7	CASSEPGAPYEQYF
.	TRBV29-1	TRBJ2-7	CSASLRGRPSYEQYF
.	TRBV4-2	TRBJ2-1	CASSLLSGQPKNNEQFF
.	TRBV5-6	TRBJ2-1	CASSLESGRNEQFF
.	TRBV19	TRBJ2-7	CASSILGAGGFSYEQYF
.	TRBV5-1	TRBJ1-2	CASSLGAGRLDGYTF
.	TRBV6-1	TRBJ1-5	CASTRGGLRNQPQHF
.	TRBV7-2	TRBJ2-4	CASSERTSGLRDIQYF
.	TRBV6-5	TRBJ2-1	CASSPRLSGDNEQFF